One sample yielded the 8 T cell receptor beta chains listed below, sequenced in a study of T cell responses to AZD1222 COVID-19 vaccine. Clones were read by immunoSEQ multiplex PCR, and TCRdb kept only the in-frame ones, dropping some. The table lists some 120,000 clones, more than 85% of them singletons. Sequencing was performed on peripheral blood, taken on day 0 of AZD1222 vaccination. All receptors come from an adult in good health.

The chain carries TRBV9 and TRBJ1-3, with 7 nucleotides matching TRBD1. Germline CDR1 is SGDLS and CDR2 is YYNGEE. The junction had 4 bases not matched to a gene; V was cut back by 4 bases and J by 0 bases. The CDR3 totals 15 residues. The CDR3 protein is CASSPTGTSGNTIYF. CDR3 nucleotides: TGTGCCAGCAGCCCGACAGGGACCTCTGGAAACACCATATATTTT. The full variable domain, completed using reference TRBV9 and TRBJ1-3, is DSGVTQTPKHLITATGQRVTLRCSPRSGDLSVYWYQQSLDQGLQFLIQYYNGEERAKGNILERFSAQQFPDLHSELNLSSLELGDSALYFCASSPTGTSGNTIYFGEGSWLTVV.

The chain employs TRBV18 and TRBJ1-5; unclear D gene. V dropped 2 bases and J dropped 1 base, with 15 bases sitting between them. Germline CDR1 and CDR2: KGHSH and LQKENI. This CDR3 is built from 17 residues. Here the CDR3 reads CASSPVPVRISNQPQHF. CDR3 DNA sequence: TGTGCCAGCTCACCAGTCCCGGTCAGGATAAGCAATCAGCCCCAGCATTTT. Based on the CDR3 plus reference TRBV18 and TRBJ1-5, the full variable domain is NAGVMQNPRHLVRRRGQEARLRCSPMKGHSHVYWYRQLPEEGLKFMVYLQKENIIDESGMPKERFSAEFPKEGPSILRIQQVVRGDSAAYFCASSPVPVRISNQPQHFGDGTRLSIL.

This clone occurred a few times. This sequence joins TRBV5-5 and TRBJ2-3, with D perhaps TRBD2 (6 bases). Trimming left V 6 bases short and J 2 bases short, with 13 bases between. Germline V gene lookup returns CDR1 SGHKS and CDR2 YYEKEE (reference sequence). The CDR3 is made up of 14 amino acids. The CDR3 DNA sequence: TGTGCCAGCAATCGGCGGGGCGACACAGATACGCAGTATTTT. The encoded protein is CASNRRGDTDTQYF.

The rearrangement joins TRBV5-1 to TRBJ1-1; maybe TRBD1 (5 bases). The CDR3 runs to 14 residues. CDR1 and CDR2 (germline): SGHRS, YFSETQ. V shed 4 bases and J shed 5 bases, with 15 bases lying between them. The chain's CDR3 is CASSLLGAGTEAFF. In DNA, the CDR3 is TGCGCCAGCAGCCTCCTCGGGGCAGGAACTGAAGCTTTCTTT. The whole variable domain, filled in from reference TRBV5-1 and TRBJ1-1, reads KAGVTQTPRYLIKTRGQQVTLSCSPISGHRSVSWYQQTPGQGLQFLFEYFSETQRNKGNFPGRFSGRQFSNSRSEMNVSTLELGDSALYLCASSLLGAGTEAFFGQGTRLTVV.

The chain uses TRBV10-3 and TRBJ1-1, with a possible D match to TRBD1 (5 bases). V lost 6 bases and J lost 3, with 20 bases in between. Germline CDR1 and CDR2: ENHRY and SYGVKD. The CDR3 runs to 16 residues. The CDR3 sequence: CAISALRLGEDTEAFF. The CDR3 DNA reads as TGTGCCATCAGCGCTTTACGGTTAGGGGAGGACACTGAAGCTTTCTTT.

The rearrangement links TRBV27 to TRBJ2-3; D possibly corresponds to TRBD2 (5 bases). Deletions cut 7 bases from V and 4 bases from J, with 18 bases between. The CDR3 consists of 15 residues. Germline V gene sequence: CDR1 MNHEY, CDR2 SMNVEV (reference sequence). CDR3 in DNA: TGTGCCAGCACCTCGAGATGGGAGCTCCCAGATACGCAGTATTTT. This sequence encodes CASTSRWELPDTQYF.

The V call is TRBV7-9, the J call TRBJ2-3, with D tentatively TRBD1 (7 bases). Trimming left V 5 bases short and J 4 bases short, with 16 bases between. In germline, CDR1 is SEHNR, CDR2 FQNEAQ (reference sequence). This CDR3 spans 15 amino acids. The CDR3 DNA reads TGTGCCAGCAGCCTACGGCAGGGGGACTCAGATACGCAGTATTTT. Protein: CASSLRQGDSDTQYF.

This sequence joins TRBV27 and TRBJ1-2, with TRBD1 as a possible D gene (6 bases). Germline CDR1 reads MNHEY; CDR2 reads SMNVEV (reference sequence). There are 14 residues in the CDR3. V dropped 4 bases and J dropped 7 bases, with 16 bases sitting between them. The DNA of the CDR3 is TGTGCCAGCAGTTCCTGGACTGTCAGGGGTGGCTACACCTTC. As protein: CASSSWTVRGGYTF.